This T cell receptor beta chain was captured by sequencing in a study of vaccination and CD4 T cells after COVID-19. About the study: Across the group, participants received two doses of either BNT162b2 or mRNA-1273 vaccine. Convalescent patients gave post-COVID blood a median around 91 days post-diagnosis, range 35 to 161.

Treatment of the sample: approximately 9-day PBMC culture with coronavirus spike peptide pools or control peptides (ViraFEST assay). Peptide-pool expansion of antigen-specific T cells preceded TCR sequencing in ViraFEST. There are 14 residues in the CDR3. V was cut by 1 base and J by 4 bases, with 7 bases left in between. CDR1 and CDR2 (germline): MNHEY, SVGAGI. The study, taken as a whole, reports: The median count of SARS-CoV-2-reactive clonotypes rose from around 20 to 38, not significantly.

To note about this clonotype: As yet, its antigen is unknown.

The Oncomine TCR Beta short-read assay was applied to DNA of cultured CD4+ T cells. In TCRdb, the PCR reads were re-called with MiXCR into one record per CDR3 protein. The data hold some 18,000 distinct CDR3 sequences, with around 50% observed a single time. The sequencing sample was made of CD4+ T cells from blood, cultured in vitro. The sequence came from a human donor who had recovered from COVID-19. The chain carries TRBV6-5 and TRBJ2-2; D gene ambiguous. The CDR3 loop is CASSYWLGTGELFF. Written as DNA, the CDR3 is TGTGCCAGCAGTTACTGGTTGGGCACCGGGGAGCTGTTTTTT.